Below, 6 T cell receptor beta chains from the same sample are listed, as sequenced in a study of shared clonotypes between healthy human individuals. The method was immunoSEQ multiplex PCR; TCRdb's version includes in-frame clones alone and lacks a portion of them. The sample shows more than 500,000 clones, approximately 95% of them seen only once. Sequencing was carried out using naive CD4+ T cells sorted from blood. Documented subset: CD45RA+ positively selected. These receptors came from a woman in her 30s in good health.

This clone has just a few counts. This CDR3 reads CASSLALAAGELFF. DNA for the CDR3: TGTGCCAGCAGCTTAGCCCTAGCAGCCGGGGAGCTGTTTTTT. The rearrangement joins TRBV7-9 to TRBJ2-2; perhaps TRBD2 as D (5 bases). This CDR3 comprises 14 residues. Deletions cut 0 bases from V and 6 bases from J, with 8 bases between. Looked up from germline, CDR1 is SEHNR and CDR2 is FQNEAQ (reference sequence).

This chain connects TRBV7-2 to TRBJ2-1; TRBD1 is a possible D gene (6 bases). Trimming removed 7 bases at V and 5 bases at J, with 15 bases between. CDR1 SGHTA and CDR2 FQGNSA come from the germline V gene. The CDR3 has 14 residues. The CDR3 sequence: CASTRGLGDNEQFF. The CDR3 nucleotides are TGTGCCAGCACCAGGGGCCTAGGAGACAATGAGCAGTTCTTC. The full variable domain, its missing parts supplied by reference TRBV7-2 and TRBJ2-1, is GAGVSQSPSNKVTEKGKDVELRCDPISGHTALYWYRQSLGQGLEFLIYFQGNSAPDKSGLPSDRFSAERTGGSVSTLTIQRTQQEDSAVYLCASTRGLGDNEQFFGPGTRLTVL.

This chain connects TRBV6-5 to TRBJ2-5; a weak D match, TRBD1 (8 bases). The assigned J gene may be wrong: the sequence end matches TRBJ2-7 better. The CDR3 consists of 15 residues. CDR1 and CDR2 (germline): MNHEY, SVGAGI. The CDR3 spells CASSFRQGRVYEQYF. In nucleotides, the CDR3 is TGTGCCAGCAGTTTCAGACAGGGGAGGGTCTACGAGCAGTACTTC.

This sequence joins TRBV27 and TRBJ2-3, with 8 bases that match TRBD2. The CDR3 consists of 15 residues. CDR1 is MNHEY, CDR2 SMNVEV, per germline (reference sequence). Losses at the gene ends were 9 bases for V and 1 base for J; bases not matched to a gene: 9. The CDR3 coding sequence is TGTGCCAGTCGGCCGGGACTAGGGGGCACAGATACGCAGTATTTT. Translating it yields CASRPGLGGTDTQYF.

The CDR3: CASQSFTNEKLFF. The CDR3, as DNA: TGTGCCAGCCAGAGCTTTACTAATGAAAAACTGTTTTTT. V and J are TRBV19 and TRBJ1-4; D is unresolved. Germline loops: CDR1 LNHDA, CDR2 SQIVND (reference sequence). V shed 9 bases and J shed 2 bases, with 10 bases lying between them. The CDR3 is 13 residues long. The entire variable domain, with the rest obtained from reference TRBV19 and TRBJ1-4, is as follows: DGGITQSPKYLFRKEGQNVTLSCEQNLNHDAMYWYRQDPGQGLRLIYYSQIVNDFQKGDIAEGYSVSREKKESFPLTVTSAQKNPTAFYLCASQSFTNEKLFFGSGTQLSVL.

This chain uses TRBV28 with TRBJ1-4; 7 bases line up with TRBD1. The CDR3 has 15 residues. With V trimmed by 2 bases and J by 4 bases, 4 bases remained unmatched. Looked up from germline, CDR1 is MDHEN and CDR2 is SYDVKM. The CDR3 spells CASSLLWDSNEKLFF. The CDR3 DNA reads as TGTGCCAGCAGTTTACTTTGGGACAGTAATGAAAAACTGTTTTTT.